This paragraph covers one T cell receptor (beta chain) sequence. This entry belongs to a study of blood T cell repertoires in COVID-19. On the study more broadly: From T cells, B-cell-depleted T cells, or PBMCs came the material, which was cDNA or gDNA.

This CDR3 has 13 residues. The ends were cut back, 4 bases at V and 8 bases at J, with 13 bases in the middle. Germline-derived CDR1 and CDR2 are SNHLY and FYNNEI. Method: immunoSEQ multiplex PCR; TCRdb's copy keeps in-frame clones and lacks some. This sample carries some 85,000 clones, about three quarters of them seen once, and the ten largest clones take 15% to 20%. Sequenced material: peripheral blood. This chain joins TRBV2 and TRBJ2-3; TRBD2 is a possible D gene (6 bases). The clonotype was recovered from a woman older than 75 with active or convalescent COVID-19. The CDR3: CASSVGAAGTQYF. DNA for the CDR3: TGTGCCAGCAGTGTAGGGGCAGCGGGTACGCAGTATTTT. Full variable domain (remainder filled in from reference TRBV2 and TRBJ2-3): EPEVTQTPSHQVTQMGQEVILRCVPISNHLYFYWYRQILGQKVEFLVSFYNNEISEKSEIFDDQFSVERPDGSNFTLKIRSTKLEDSAMYFCASSVGAAGTQYFGPGTRLTVL.